This T cell receptor (beta chain) was recorded in a study of T cell clonality in common variable immunodeficiency. Study results and limitations: Fewer TCRbeta clones were shared among CVID subjects than controls. Fewer deletions and N-nucleotide insertions were reportedly seen in common variable immunodeficiency TCR beta sequences.

This clone was detected many times. Its antigen is currently unknown. From the germline J gene comes the end of the CDR3, since the read stops 3 residues before it. CVID subjects were 15 or so female and 25 to 30 male, aged roughly 9 to 64. All CVID subjects were on immunoglobulin replacement for at least one year. Each donor provided roughly 4.5 to 8.5 ml of heparinized whole blood. The ends were cut back, 4 bases at V and 0 bases at J, with 9 bases in the middle. The CDR3 loop spans 14 amino acids. Germline loops: CDR1 SEHNR, CDR2 FQNEAQ (reference sequence). Sequencing used immunoSEQ multiplex PCR; TCRdb keeps in-frame clones, though not all of them. The data list approximately 28,000 clones, none observed once; 3.2% falls to the top ten.

V is TRBV7-9 and J is TRBJ1-1, with a tentative D call TRBD1 (5 bases). The receptor was isolated from a human donor with common variable immunodeficiency. The sample comprised peripheral blood mononuclear cells. CDR3 loop: CASSSGGMNTEAFF. The part of the CDR3 DNA that was read is TGTGCCAGCAGCTCGGGGGGGATGAACACTGAA.